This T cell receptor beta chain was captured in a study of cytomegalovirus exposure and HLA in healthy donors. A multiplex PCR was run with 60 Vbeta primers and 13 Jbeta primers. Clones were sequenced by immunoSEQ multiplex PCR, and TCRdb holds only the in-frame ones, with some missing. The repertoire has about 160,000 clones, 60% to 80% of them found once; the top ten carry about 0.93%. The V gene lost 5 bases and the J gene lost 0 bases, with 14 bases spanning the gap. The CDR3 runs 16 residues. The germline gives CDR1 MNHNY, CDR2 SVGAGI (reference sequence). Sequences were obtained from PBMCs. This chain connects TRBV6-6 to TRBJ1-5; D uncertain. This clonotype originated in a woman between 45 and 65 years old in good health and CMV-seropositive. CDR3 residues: CASSPSPGNSNQPQHF. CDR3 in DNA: TGTGCCAGCAGTCCCTCACCCGGGAATAGCAATCAGCCCCAGCATTTT.